The T cell receptor (beta chain) described here comes from a study of blood T cell repertoires in COVID-19. For the study at large: The United States, Italy and Spain provided the acute and convalescent COVID-19 samples.

V lost 0 bases to trimming and J lost 0 bases; unmatched junction nucleotides: 3. This CDR3 spans 16 amino acids. The germline V gene has CDR1 LGHDT and CDR2 YNNKEL (reference sequence). Per the original methods: Amplifying reference gene primers gave estimates of nucleated cell counts. TCRdb's copy holds only in-frame clones and misses some; the assay was immunoSEQ multiplex PCR. V, J and clone size reflect that table, while D and trimming were determined from the DNA. The sample consists of approximately 300,000 clones, approximately 89% of them appearing once. V usage is TRBV3-1 (or the pseudogene TRBV3-2) and J usage is TRBJ2-7, with 9 bases fitting TRBD1. The sample consisted of PBMCs or T cells enriched from blood (not recorded which). This receptor was identified in a woman younger than 45 who had recovered from COVID-19. The CDR3 is CASSQEGQGISYEQYF. The CDR3 DNA follows: TGTGCCAGCAGCCAAGAAGGACAGGGGATCTCCTACGAGCAGTACTTC.